Presented here are 13 T cell receptor beta chains from one specimen sequenced in a study of graft-versus-host responses after intestinal transplantation. The protocol was immunoSEQ multiplex PCR, while the TCRdb copy is restricted to in-frame clones and leaves out a portion. The repertoire includes under 9,500 clones, roughly 70% of them detected once, and roughly 34% sits in the top ten. Graft tissue was processed to release intraepithelial and lamina propria lymphocytes. The sequences come from ileum tissue, collected roughly 74 weeks after intestinal transplant. These receptors all stem from a human patient who received an intestinal transplant, so some T cells may come from the graft donor.

V is TRBV19 and J is TRBJ2-5; TRBD2 matches at 8 bases. CDR3 length: 16 amino acids. The V gene's germline CDR1 is LNHDA and CDR2 SQIVND (reference sequence). The ends lost 4 bases at V and 1 base at J; junction bases unmatched: 8. CDR3 sequence: CASSKGVAGLQETQYF. The CDR3 DNA reads as TGTGCCAGTAGTAAAGGAGTAGCGGGGCTCCAAGAGACCCAGTACTTC. The entire variable domain, with the rest obtained from reference TRBV19 and TRBJ2-5, is as follows: DGGITQSPKYLFRKEGQNVTLSCEQNLNHDAMYWYRQDPGQGLRLIYYSQIVNDFQKGDIAEGYSVSREKKESFPLTVTSAQKNPTAFYLCASSKGVAGLQETQYFGPGTRLLVL.

This CDR3 is CASSQAGGAKNIQYF. The CDR3 coding sequence is TGTGCCAGCAGCCAAGCGGGAGGGGCCAAAAACATTCAGTACTTC. This chain links TRBV9 with TRBJ2-4; 10 nucleotides match TRBD2. This CDR3 has 15 residues. With V trimmed by 4 bases and J by 1 base, 2 bases remained unmatched. Germline values: CDR1 SGDLS, CDR2 YYNGEE.

The chain uses TRBV7-2 and TRBJ2-3; the D gene is possibly TRBD1 (5 bases). Germline V lookup: CDR1 SGHTA, CDR2 FQGNSA. V was shortened by 5 bases and J by 2 bases, with 14 bases between the two germline ends. The CDR3 is made up of 15 amino acids. The CDR3 region has the DNA TGTGCCAGCAGCCCAGGGCAGGCCATCACAGATACGCAGTATTTT. Translation: CASSPGQAITDTQYF.

This clone was recorded once. The chain is built from TRBV28 and TRBJ1-6, with a possible D match to TRBD1 (5 bases). The CDR3 consists of 15 residues. CDR1 and CDR2 from the germline V gene are MDHEN and SYDVKM. The V end was cut by 8 bases, the J end by 6 bases, with 17 bases between. CDR3 nucleotides: TGTGCCAGCGGCCTTTCGGGACCGAGTAATTCACCCCTCCACTTT. This encodes CASGLSGPSNSPLHF. The full variable domain, rest sourced from reference TRBV28 and TRBJ1-6, is DVKVTQSSRYLVKRTGEKVFLECVQDMDHENMFWYRQDPGLGLRLIYFSYDVKMKEKGDIPEGYSVSREKKERFSLILESASTNQTSMYLCASGLSGPSNSPLHFGNGTRLTVT.

CDR3 in amino acids: CASTGGSGANVLTF. The DNA for the CDR3 is TGTGCCAGCACAGGGGGCTCTGGGGCCAACGTCCTGACTTTC. The chain employs TRBV6-1 and TRBJ2-6; TRBD1 matches at 7 bases. This CDR3 has 14 amino acids. Germline CDR1 reads MNHNS; CDR2 reads SASEGT. After removal of 7 bases from V and 0 bases from J, the junction contained 0 bases not matched to a gene.

The V call is TRBV11-3, the J call TRBJ2-2, with no clear D. The CDR3 covers 14 residues. Trimming took off 2 bases at V and 1 base at J, with 5 bases between the two ends. Germline lookup yields CDR1 SGHNT and CDR2 YENEEA. In DNA form, the CDR3 reads TGTGCCAGCAGCTTATCAGAGAACACCGGGGAGCTGTTTTTT. Its protein product is CASSLSENTGELFF.

The CDR3 loop is CASTSGPLLGNTIYF. In nucleotides, the CDR3 is TGTGCCAGTACCTCCGGGCCCCTCCTTGGAAACACCATATATTTT. The chain uses TRBV19 and TRBJ1-3; no firm D call. The V end was cut by 7 bases, the J end by 3 bases, with 16 bases between. Germline V gene sequence: CDR1 LNHDA, CDR2 SQIVND (reference sequence). The CDR3 length is 15 residues. Full variable domain (rest looked up from reference TRBV19 and TRBJ1-3): DGGITQSPKYLFRKEGQNVTLSCEQNLNHDAMYWYRQDPGQGLRLIYYSQIVNDFQKGDIAEGYSVSREKKESFPLTVTSAQKNPTAFYLCASTSGPLLGNTIYFGEGSWLTVV.

As for this clone: The sample carries other DNA sequences with the same CDR3. The chain recombines TRBV6-5 with TRBJ1-1; the D gene is possibly TRBD1 (5 bases). The ends were cut back, 2 bases at V and 8 bases at J, with 18 bases in the middle. This CDR3 has 15 residues. Germline values: CDR1 MNHEY, CDR2 SVGAGI. The CDR3, as DNA: TGTGCCAGCAGTTACGCCCCTGACAGAAAGTCAGAAGCTTTCTTT. Translated, it gives CASSYAPDRKSEAFF.

The V and J genes are TRBV9 and TRBJ2-3; TRBD2 agrees at 9 bases. V lost 0 bases, J lost 1 base, and 12 bases stayed unmatched. Germline assignment: CDR1 SGDLS and CDR2 YYNGEE. The CDR3 sequence is 19 residues long. The CDR3 region is CASSVEGAGGPSRTDTQYF. CDR3 nucleotide sequence: TGTGCCAGCAGCGTAGAAGGGGCGGGAGGGCCAAGTCGCACAGATACGCAGTATTTT.

The chain links TRBV7-2 to TRBJ2-7, with 10 nucleotides matching TRBD2. Unmatched junction bases numbered 8, after V lost 5 bases and J lost 4 bases. The length of the CDR3 is 15 residues. Germline V gives CDR1 SGHTA, CDR2 FQGNSA. CDR3 nucleotides: TGTGCCAGCAGCATGCTAGCGGGAGTTAGGTACGAGCAGTACTTC. This encodes CASSMLAGVRYEQYF.

Comments on this clone: A read error may produce the germline difference seen at one junction end. The chain joins TRBV7-8 to TRBJ2-2; perhaps TRBD1 as D (5 bases). The germline V gene encodes CDR1 SGHVS and CDR2 FQNEAQ. There are 14 residues in the CDR3. The CDR3 protein is CASTLDSYTGELFF. Here the CDR3 DNA reads TGTGCCAGCACCTTAGACAGCTACACCGGGGAGCTGTTTTTT.

The rearrangement uses TRBV4-1 and TRBJ2-5; D is undetermined. V lost 1 base, J lost 1 base, and 4 bases lay in between. CDR1 is MGHRA and CDR2 is YSYEKL in the germline V gene. The CDR3 length is 13 residues. CDR3 amino acids: CASSQGSQETQYF. The CDR3 DNA reads as TGCGCCAGCAGCCAAGGAAGCCAAGAGACCCAGTACTTC.

This chain connects TRBV5-4 to TRBJ2-7, with D possibly matching TRBD1 (5 bases). The CDR3 spans 14 residues. Trimming removed 2 bases from V and 7 bases from J, with 16 bases in between. From germline, CDR1 is SGHNT and CDR2 YYREEE (reference sequence). CDR3 amino acids: CASSFDSLLREQYF. The CDR3 bases are TGTGCCAGCAGCTTCGACAGCCTATTGAGGGAGCAGTACTTC. Full variable domain (missing parts from reference TRBV5-4 and TRBJ2-7): ETGVTQSPTHLIKTRGQQVTLRCSSQSGHNTVSWYQQALGQGPQFIFQYYREEENGRGNFPPRFSGLQFPNYSSELNVNALELDDSALYLCASSFDSLLREQYFGPGTRLTVT.